This is a list of T cell receptor beta chains from one sample in a study of shared clonotypes between healthy human individuals. Assay used: immunoSEQ multiplex PCR; TCRdb lists only in-frame clones, some missing. This table has hundreds of thousands of clones, around 96% appearing once. The sequencing input was naive CD8+ T cells sorted from blood. Receptors were obtained from a woman in her 30s in good health. Each CDR3 is given with its conserved first and last residue. Rows may omit the clone size; those that give it use once, few, many or a size class.

>TRBJ2-7|NA|TRBV7-9
CASSPDYEQYF
>TRBJ2-2|NA|TRBV28
CASSFRITGELFF
>TRBJ2-2|NA|TRBV27
CASSSGVAGELFF
>TRBJ1-1|NA|TRBV7-9
CASSLGAGEAFF
>TRBJ2-3|NA|TRBV11-2
CASSLIETDTQYF
>TRBJ2-1|NA|TRBV27
CASSLSGAYEQFF
>TRBJ2-2|NA|TRBV9
CASSAHRGKAPNTGELFF
>TRBJ2-7|NA|TRBV4-1
CASSQGLAQYF
>TRBJ2-7|NA|TRBV19
CASRHRSSREQYF
>TRBJ2-1|NA|TRBV19
CASSMATYNEQFF
>TRBJ2-4|NA|TRBV5-6
CASSLAGYAAKNIQYF
>TRBJ2-1|NA|TRBV5-1
CASSHWADEQFF
>TRBJ2-1|once|TRBV7-9
CASSLGLAPIEQFF
>TRBJ2-3|NA|TRBV4-1
CASSQDPGEGRGTDTQYF
>TRBJ2-1|NA|TRBV6-5
CASSYSHSGRNNEQFF
>TRBJ2-1|NA|TRBV13
CASSSTAKRLAGGGEQFF
>TRBJ2-7|NA|TRBV28
CASSAGTGGYEQYF
>TRBJ2-7|NA|TRBV10-3
CAISDADSSYEQYF
>TRBJ2-1|NA|TRBV5-4
CASSPPRDWGSSYNEQFF
>TRBJ1-2|NA|TRBV19
CASSFGSYYGYTF
>TRBJ1-1|NA|TRBV7-9
CASSFPDRHMNTEAFF
>TRBJ1-2|NA|TRBV19
CASNAPGQEDNYGYTF
>TRBJ2-7|once|TRBV9
CASSYVHPDIRIYEQYF
>TRBJ2-7|NA|TRBV5-6
CASSLDPSYEQYF
>TRBJ2-5|NA|TRBV19
CASKADWTGETQYF
>TRBJ2-3|NA|TRBV28
CASSKEGRGTDTQYF
>TRBJ2-7|NA|TRBV2
CASSDDRSAYEQYF
>TRBJ1-5|NA|TRBV2
CASSDEGATQPQHF
>TRBJ2-7|NA|TRBV13
CASALSDRVYEQYF
>TRBJ1-2|NA|TRBV7-6
CASSPETGDYGYTF
>TRBJ2-3|NA|TRBV10-2
CASRETSGTSDTQYF
>TRBJ2-1|once|TRBV28
CASSPFELARNEQFF
>TRBJ2-7|NA|TRBV28
CASSTPQSAYSYEQYF
>TRBJ2-1|NA|TRBV19
CASSILTASNEQFF
>TRBJ1-1|NA|TRBV2
CASSEEGPGNTEAFF
>TRBJ2-5|NA|TRBV6-5
CASKFAETQYF
>TRBJ2-7|NA|TRBV10-2
CASKIGLKIYEQYF
>TRBJ2-2|NA|TRBV28
CASSSHLTSGEISGELFF
>TRBJ2-1|NA|TRBV28
CASSSLETSGLVLYNEQFF
>TRBJ2-2|NA|TRBV19
CASSIRRERTGELFF
>TRBJ2-3|NA|TRBV28
CASSFRLTDTQYF